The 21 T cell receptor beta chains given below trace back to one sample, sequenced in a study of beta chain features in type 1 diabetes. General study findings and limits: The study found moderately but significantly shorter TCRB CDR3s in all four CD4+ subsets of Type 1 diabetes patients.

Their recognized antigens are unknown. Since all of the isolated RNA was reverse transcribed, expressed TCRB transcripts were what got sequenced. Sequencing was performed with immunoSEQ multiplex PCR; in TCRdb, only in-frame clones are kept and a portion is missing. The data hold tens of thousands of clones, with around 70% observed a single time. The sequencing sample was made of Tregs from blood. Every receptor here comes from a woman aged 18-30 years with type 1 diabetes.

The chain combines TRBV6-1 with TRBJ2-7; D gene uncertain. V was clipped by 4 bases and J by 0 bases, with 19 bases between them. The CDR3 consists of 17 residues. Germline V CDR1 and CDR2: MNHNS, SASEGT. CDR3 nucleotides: TGTGCCAGCAGTGGCCCACCTGTTCGTGGTAGCTCCTACGAGCAGTACTTC. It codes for CASSGPPVRGSSYEQYF.

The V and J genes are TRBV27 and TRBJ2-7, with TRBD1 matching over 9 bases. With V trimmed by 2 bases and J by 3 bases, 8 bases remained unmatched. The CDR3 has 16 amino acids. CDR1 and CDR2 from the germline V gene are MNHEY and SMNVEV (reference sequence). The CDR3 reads CASSLSTTGGFYEQYF. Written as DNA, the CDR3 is TGTGCCAGCAGTTTAAGTACGACAGGGGGTTTCTACGAGCAGTACTTC.

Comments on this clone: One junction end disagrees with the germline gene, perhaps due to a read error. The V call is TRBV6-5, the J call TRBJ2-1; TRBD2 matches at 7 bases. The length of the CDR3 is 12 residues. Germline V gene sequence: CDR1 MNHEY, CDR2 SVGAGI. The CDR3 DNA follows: TGTGCCAGCAGCATGGCGGCGGGAGTATCCGTCTTC. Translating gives CASSMAAGVSVF.

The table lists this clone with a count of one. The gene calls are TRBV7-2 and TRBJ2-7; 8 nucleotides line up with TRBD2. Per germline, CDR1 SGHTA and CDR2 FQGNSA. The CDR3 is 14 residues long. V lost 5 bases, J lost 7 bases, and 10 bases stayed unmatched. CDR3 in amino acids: CASSPGPSGQEQYF. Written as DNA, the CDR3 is TGTGCCAGCAGCCCAGGGCCTAGCGGGCAGGAGCAGTACTTC.

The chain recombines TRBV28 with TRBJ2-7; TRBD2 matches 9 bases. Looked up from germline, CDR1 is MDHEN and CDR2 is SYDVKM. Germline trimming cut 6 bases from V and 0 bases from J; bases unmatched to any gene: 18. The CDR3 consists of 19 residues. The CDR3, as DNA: TGTGCCAGCAGGCTACAATCCGGGACTAGCCGGCCGAGCTCCTACGAGCAGTACTTC. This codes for CASRLQSGTSRPSSYEQYF.

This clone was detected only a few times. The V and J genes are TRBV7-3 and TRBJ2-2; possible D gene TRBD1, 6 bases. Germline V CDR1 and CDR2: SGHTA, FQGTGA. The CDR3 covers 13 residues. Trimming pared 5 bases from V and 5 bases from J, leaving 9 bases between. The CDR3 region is CASSPQGTGELFF. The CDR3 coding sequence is TGTGCCAGCAGCCCCCAGGGGACCGGGGAGCTGTTTTTT.

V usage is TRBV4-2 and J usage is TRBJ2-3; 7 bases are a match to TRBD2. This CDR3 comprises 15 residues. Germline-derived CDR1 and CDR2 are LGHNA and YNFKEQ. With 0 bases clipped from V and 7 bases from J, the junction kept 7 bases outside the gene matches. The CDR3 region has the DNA TGTGCCAGCAGCCAAGAGGGGGGGAGGCCTTATACGCAGTATTTT. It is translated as CASSQEGGRPYTQYF.

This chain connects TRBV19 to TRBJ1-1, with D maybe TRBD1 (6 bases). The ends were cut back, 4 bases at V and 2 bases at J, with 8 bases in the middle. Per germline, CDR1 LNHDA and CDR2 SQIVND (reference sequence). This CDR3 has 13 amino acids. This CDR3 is CASSKQGNTEAFF. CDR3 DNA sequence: TGTGCCAGTAGTAAACAGGGCAACACTGAAGCTTTCTTT.

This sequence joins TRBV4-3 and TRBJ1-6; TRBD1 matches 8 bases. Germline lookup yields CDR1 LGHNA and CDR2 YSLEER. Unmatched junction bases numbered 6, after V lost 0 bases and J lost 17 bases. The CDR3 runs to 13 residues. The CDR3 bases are TGCGCCAGCAGCCAAGATCAGGGGGCGCGAGTCCACTTT. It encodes CASSQDQGARVHF.

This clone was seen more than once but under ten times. This CDR3 is CASSRGQGASYEQYF. The CDR3 DNA is TGTGCCAGCAGTCGGGGACAGGGGGCCTCCTACGAGCAGTACTTC. The chain recombines TRBV6-5 with TRBJ2-7; 12 nucleotides line up with TRBD1. Germline lookup yields CDR1 MNHEY and CDR2 SVGAGI. The CDR3 sequence is 15 residues long. After removal of 5 bases from V and 0 bases from J, the junction contained 2 bases not matched to a gene.

The CDR3 coding sequence is TGTGCCAGCAGGTCCCTAGGCGGGAGCACTTCTGGGGCCAACGTCCTGACTTTC. Its protein is CASRSLGGSTSGANVLTF. V gene TRBV13 combines with J gene TRBJ2-6, with 7 nucleotides matching TRBD2. V shed 6 bases, J shed 1 base, and the junction held 12 bases outside the gene matches. Per germline, CDR1 PRHDT and CDR2 FYEKMQ (reference sequence). This CDR3 comprises 18 residues.

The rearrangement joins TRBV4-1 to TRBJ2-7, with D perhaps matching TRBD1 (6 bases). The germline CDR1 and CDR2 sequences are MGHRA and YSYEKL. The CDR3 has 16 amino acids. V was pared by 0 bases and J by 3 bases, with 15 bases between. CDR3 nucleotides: TGCGCCAGCAGCCAAGATCAGGCGGACAGTCTCTACGAGCAGTACTTC. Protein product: CASSQDQADSLYEQYF.

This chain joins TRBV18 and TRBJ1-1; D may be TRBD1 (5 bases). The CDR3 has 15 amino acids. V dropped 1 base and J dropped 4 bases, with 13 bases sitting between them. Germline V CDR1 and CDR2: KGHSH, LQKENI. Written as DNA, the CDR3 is TGTGCCAGCTCACCACGCGGGGAAAGGGGCACTGAAGCTTTCTTT. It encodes CASSPRGERGTEAFF.

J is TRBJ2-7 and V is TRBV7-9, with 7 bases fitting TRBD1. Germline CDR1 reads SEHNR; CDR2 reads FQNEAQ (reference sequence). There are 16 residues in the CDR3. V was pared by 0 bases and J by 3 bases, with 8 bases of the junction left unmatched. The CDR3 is CASSLAHRGPHYEQYF. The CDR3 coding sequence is TGTGCCAGCAGCTTAGCGCATAGGGGGCCCCACTACGAGCAGTACTTC.

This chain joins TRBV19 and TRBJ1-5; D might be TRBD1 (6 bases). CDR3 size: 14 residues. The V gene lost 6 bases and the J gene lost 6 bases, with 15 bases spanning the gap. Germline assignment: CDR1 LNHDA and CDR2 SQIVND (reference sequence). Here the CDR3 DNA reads TGTGCCAGTAGCCTTGGACAGATCTCTCAGCCCCAGCATTTT. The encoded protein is CASSLGQISQPQHF. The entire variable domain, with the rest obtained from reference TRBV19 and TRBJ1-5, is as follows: DGGITQSPKYLFRKEGQNVTLSCEQNLNHDAMYWYRQDPGQGLRLIYYSQIVNDFQKGDIAEGYSVSREKKESFPLTVTSAQKNPTAFYLCASSLGQISQPQHFGDGTRLSIL.

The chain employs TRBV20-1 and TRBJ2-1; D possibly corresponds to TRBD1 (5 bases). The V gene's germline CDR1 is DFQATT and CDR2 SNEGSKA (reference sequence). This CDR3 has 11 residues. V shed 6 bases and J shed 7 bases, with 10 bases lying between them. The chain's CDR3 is CSASRVNEQFF. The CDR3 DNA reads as TGCAGTGCATCCAGGGTGAATGAGCAGTTCTTC.

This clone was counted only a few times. The CDR3 coding sequence is TGTGCCAGCAGTCTCCACCGGACAGGGGCTAACTATGGCTACACCTTC. Translated, it gives CASSLHRTGANYGYTF. V and J are TRBV2 and TRBJ1-2; 9 positions match TRBD1. V lost 5 bases and J lost 0; bases outside the gene matches: 7. This CDR3 comprises 16 residues. Germline V gene data show CDR1 as SNHLY and CDR2 as FYNNEI.

CDR3 coding DNA: TGTGCTAGTGGTTTGGGACTAGCGGGAAGCAACAATGAGCAGTTCTTC. Amino acids: CASGLGLAGSNNEQFF. The rearrangement links TRBV12-5 to TRBJ2-1; 11 bases are a match to TRBD2. V was clipped by 1 base and J by 5 bases; unmatched bases: 4. The CDR3 totals 16 residues. Germline CDR1 is LGHNT and CDR2 is FRNRAP.

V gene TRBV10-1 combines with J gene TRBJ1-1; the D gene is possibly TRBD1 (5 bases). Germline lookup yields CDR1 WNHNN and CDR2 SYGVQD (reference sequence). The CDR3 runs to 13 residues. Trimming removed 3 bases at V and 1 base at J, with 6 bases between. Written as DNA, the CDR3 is TGCGCCAGCAGTGAACAGGAGAACACTGAAGCTTTCTTT. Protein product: CASSEQENTEAFF.

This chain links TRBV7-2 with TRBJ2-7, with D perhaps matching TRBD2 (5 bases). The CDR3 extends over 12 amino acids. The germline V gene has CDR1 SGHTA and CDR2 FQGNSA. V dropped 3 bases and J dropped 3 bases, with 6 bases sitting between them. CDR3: CASSFDYYEQYF. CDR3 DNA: TGTGCCAGCAGCTTCGACTACTACGAGCAGTACTTC.

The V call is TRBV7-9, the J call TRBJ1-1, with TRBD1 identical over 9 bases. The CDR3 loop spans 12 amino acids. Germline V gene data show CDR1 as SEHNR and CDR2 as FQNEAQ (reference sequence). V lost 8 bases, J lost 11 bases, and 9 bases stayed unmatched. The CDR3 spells CASGFPGTGAFF. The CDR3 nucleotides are TGTGCCAGCGGTTTCCCCGGGACAGGGGCTTTCTTT.